Sequencing of this TCR beta chain was carried out in a study of blood T cell repertoires in COVID-19. Across the whole study: The analysed material was cDNA or gDNA that came from T cells, B-cell-depleted T cells, or PBMCs.

Original data processing: Estimation of nucleated cell counts was performed using reference gene primer amplification. Generated by immunoSEQ multiplex PCR, the TCRdb table keeps only in-frame clones and is missing some. That table furnishes V, J and clone size, whereas the DNA furnished D and trimming. Altogether 60,000 to 65,000 clones are present, about 87% being singletons, with the ten largest covering around 8%. J gave up 3 bases and V 3 bases, and 3 bases lay outside the gene matches. The CDR3 is 14 amino acids. From germline, CDR1 is LGHDT and CDR2 YNNKEL (reference sequence). The sequence was obtained from a human donor with active COVID-19. The donor label of this sample is uncertain. This chain links TRBV3-1 (or the pseudogene TRBV3-2) with TRBJ2-7, with 9 bases aligning to TRBD1. The sequencing sample was made of peripheral blood. The DNA of the CDR3 is TGTGCCAGCAGCCACAGGACAGGGGACTACGAGCAGTACTTC. Its translation: CASSHRTGDYEQYF.